These 6 T cell receptor beta chains share one sample of origin, sequenced in a study of PD-1 blockade in mismatch repair-deficient tumors. Repertoires were generated with immunoSEQ multiplex PCR, while TCRdb's copy carries only in-frame clones and drops some. The top ten clones hold 5% to 7% of a sample with tens of thousands of clones, roughly 80% of them seen once. Source: peripheral blood, taken 44 weeks after starting pembrolizumab. The receptors originated from an adult with mismatch repair-deficient cancer.

The chain joins TRBV7-9 to TRBJ2-1; 13 bases agree with TRBD2. Germline V gives CDR1 SEHNR, CDR2 FQNEAQ (reference sequence). V shed 2 bases and J 6 bases; nucleotides not matched to a gene: 1. The CDR3 sequence is 15 residues long. The CDR3: CASSLTSGRANEQFF. The CDR3 coding sequence is TGTGCCAGCAGCTTAACTAGCGGGAGGGCCAATGAGCAGTTCTTC.

This chain uses TRBV7-6 with TRBJ1-1, with D unclear. The V end was cut by 6 bases, the J end by 7 bases, with 12 bases between. CDR3 length: 12 amino acids. CDR1 is SGHVS and CDR2 is FNYEAQ in the germline V gene. The CDR3 DNA reads as TGTGCCAGCAGTCCGTATCAGGATGAAGCTTTCTTT. Its translation is CASSPYQDEAFF.

In its sample, this clone was seen once. The rearrangement uses TRBV4-1 and TRBJ1-1, with unresolved D. From germline, CDR1 is MGHRA and CDR2 YSYEKL. V was pared by 2 bases and J by 6 bases, with 16 bases between. The CDR3 runs to 15 residues. The CDR3 spells CASSQYDKDAAEAFF. The CDR3 DNA is TGCGCCAGCAGCCAATACGACAAGGACGCCGCTGAAGCTTTCTTT.

This chain connects TRBV29-1 to TRBJ1-2; D perhaps matches TRBD1 (6 bases). Per the germline V gene, CDR1 is SQVTM and CDR2 is ANQGSEA. The CDR3 consists of 14 residues. Deletions cut 6 bases from V and 4 bases from J, with 18 bases between. The CDR3 coding sequence is TGCAGCGTGGTCCGGGACAACGGTGGCTATGGCTACACCTTC. As protein: CSVVRDNGGYGYTF. Complete variable domain (other parts from reference TRBV29-1 and TRBJ1-2): SAVISQKPSRDICQRGTSLTIQCQVDSQVTMMFWYRQQPGQSLTLIATANQGSEATYESGFVIDKFPISRPNLTFSTLTVSNMSPEDSSIYLCSVVRDNGGYGYTFGSGTRLTVV.

The V and J genes are TRBV6-6 and TRBJ2-1; 10 positions match TRBD2. The CDR3 loop spans 13 amino acids. With V trimmed by 5 bases and J by 6 bases, 1 base remained unmatched. Germline V CDR1 and CDR2: MNHNY, SVGAGI (reference sequence). CDR3 loop: CASSEREGNEQFF. The CDR3 nucleotides read TGTGCCAGCAGTGAGCGGGAGGGCAATGAGCAGTTCTTC.

This chain links TRBV6-5 with TRBJ2-7; no clear D. V lost 0 bases and J 5 bases, leaving 2 bases between the germline ends. This CDR3 region has 11 residues. CDR1 is MNHEY and CDR2 is SVGAGI in the germline V gene. The CDR3 protein is CASSYSNEQYF. The CDR3 DNA is TGTGCCAGCAGTTACTCAAACGAGCAGTACTTC.